This TCR beta chain emerged from a study of blood T cell repertoires in COVID-19. Study summary: Some COVID-19 samples were acute and others convalescent; all came from the United States, Italy and Spain.

The CDR3 has 13 amino acids. The germline gives CDR1 MDHEN, CDR2 SYDVKM. V was clipped by 3 bases and J by 4 bases; unmatched bases: 3. Authors' data handling: Reference gene primer amplification gave estimated nucleated cell counts. Assay used: immunoSEQ multiplex PCR; TCRdb lists only in-frame clones, some missing. D and trimming come from the DNA, and the V and J calls and clone size come from that table. The table has 70,000 or so clones, about 69% seen once. The sample taken for sequencing was peripheral blood. This chain connects TRBV28 to TRBJ2-7, with 7 nucleotides matching TRBD2. This sequence was found in an older man with acute or convalescent COVID-19. CDR3 sequence (DNA): TGTGCCAGCAGTTTTGGGACTAAATACGAGCAGTACTTC. Translation gives CASSFGTKYEQYF. The full variable domain, completed using reference TRBV28 and TRBJ2-7, is DVKVTQSSRYLVKRTGEKVFLECVQDMDHENMFWYRQDPGLGLRLIYFSYDVKMKEKGDIPEGYSVSREKKERFSLILESASTNQTSMYLCASSFGTKYEQYFGPGTRLTVT.